These T cell receptor beta chains were read from a single sample in a study of regulatory T cells in long-lasting Graves disease. TCRdb passed the multiplex PCR reads through MiXCR, listing each CDR3 protein once. The repertoire holds roughly 420,000 distinct CDR3 sequences, with 16% as singletons. The sample also formed part of further work on T cells in Graves' hyperthyroidism and ophthalmopathy.

The input for sequencing was peripheral blood mononuclear cells (PBMCs), taken at new diagnosis, from a patient treated with antithyroid drugs. The receptors here all came from a woman in her 30s with Graves disease. Both conserved end residues are part of each CDR3. Each record gives: D gene, V gene, CDR3 length, clone size, J gene, CDR3 DNA, CDR3 protein. The D gene is left open where the match is weak. Size tells how often a clone was seen (once, few, many) or the class of an expanded clone, and some rows leave it out.

-	TRBV6-1	14	few	TRBJ2-7	TGTGCCAGCAGTGAAGCGCAACGAGCCTACGAGCAGTACTTC	CASSEAQRAYEQYF
TRBD2	TRBV20-1	15	-	TRBJ2-3	TGCAGTGCTTTCACTAGCGGGAGAGGCACAGATACGCAGTATTTT	CSAFTSGRGTDTQYF
TRBD2	TRBV30	13	many	TRBJ2-7	TGTGCCTGGAAGCGAGCGGGATCCTACGAGCAGTACTTC	CAWKRAGSYEQYF
-	TRBV2	12	-	TRBJ1-5	TGTGCCGGCGGGACGGGCAATCAGCCCCAGCATTTT	CAGGTGNQPQHF
-	TRBV19	14	-	TRBJ1-5	TGTGCCAGTAGTATCGGGCAGGGAGCCGGGCCCCAGCATTTT	CASSIGQGAGPQHF
-	TRBV12-3/TRBV12-4	15	many	TRBJ1-2	TGTGCCAGCAGTGCCCAAGGACAGTCTAACTATGGCTACACCTTC	CASSAQGQSNYGYTF
-	TRBV5-1	13	-	TRBJ1-2	TGCGCCAGCAGCTTGGCCCCCGGAAGAGGCTACACCTTC	CASSLAPGRGYTF
TRBD1	TRBV20-1	16	many	TRBJ2-2	TGCAGTGCGAAAGAACCACCGGGACAGGGTTCCGGGGAGCTGTTTTTT	CSAKEPPGQGSGELFF
-	TRBV19	16	few	TRBJ1-5	TGTGCCAGTAGTAATCGGGTCAGCTATAGCAATCAGCCCCAGCATTTT	CASSNRVSYSNQPQHF
-	TRBV20-1	14	many	TRBJ2-5	TGCAGTGCTAGAGAACGTAACAGCCAAGAGACCCAGTACTTC	CSARERNSQETQYF
TRBD2	TRBV27	14	few	TRBJ2-7	TGTGCCAGCAGTGCTAGCGGCCCCACCTACGAGCAGTACTTC	CASSASGPTYEQYF
-	TRBV28	12	many	TRBJ2-7	TGTGCCAGCAGCACCAGAGCCCACGAGCAGTACTTC	CASSTRAHEQYF
TRBD1	TRBV13	14	many	TRBJ1-5	TGTGCCAGCAGTTGGGCAGGGGGGCATCAGCCCCAGCATTTT	CASSWAGGHQPQHF
-	TRBV19	17	-	TRBJ2-1	TGTGCCAGTAGTGCAAGCTTGGGGGCGCGCTCCTACAATGAGCAGTTCTTC	CASSASLGARSYNEQFF
-	TRBV19	13	few	TRBJ2-1	TGTGCCAGTAGCCGCGTCGACACGGGGGAGCAGTTCTTC	CASSRVDTGEQFF
-	TRBV20-1	14	many	TRBJ1-2	TGCAGTTCCCCTTCGTGGGGATTGGACTATGGCTACACCTTC	CSSPSWGLDYGYTF
-	TRBV18	14	many	TRBJ2-3	TGTGCCAGCAGTCCCGCAGGCGGCACAGATACGCAGTATTTT	CASSPAGGTDTQYF
-	TRBV10-3	16	many	TRBJ2-1	TGTGCCATCAGTGATGAGGCTCGGGTGATATACAATGAGCAGTTCTTC	CAISDEARVIYNEQFF
-	TRBV6-1	15	-	TRBJ2-1	TGTGCCAGCAGGGAGCAGGGGCCCCGGTACAATGAGCAGTTCTTC	CASREQGPRYNEQFF
TRBD2	TRBV5-1	16	many	TRBJ2-7	TGCGCCAGCAGAATCGGGACTAGCGGGAGTACGTACGAGCAGTACTTC	CASRIGTSGSTYEQYF
-	TRBV20-1	13	few	TRBJ2-4	TGCAGTGCAGCCTCGGTCAGTCGGGACATTCAGTACTTC	CSAASVSRDIQYF
TRBD2	TRBV6-1	18	many	TRBJ2-3	TGTGCCAGCACCGAGTGGGTCCTAGCGGGGACTAGCACAGATACGCAGTATTTT	CASTEWVLAGTSTDTQYF
-	TRBV6-1	11	many	TRBJ2-5	TGTGCCAGCAGAACTCCTGGGGCCCAGTACTTC	CASRTPGAQYF
-	TRBV5-1	11	-	TRBJ1-1	TGCGCCAGCACGGCGGGTCTCGAAGCTTTCTTT	CASTAGLEAFF
TRBD2	TRBV10-3	16	few	TRBJ2-5	TGTGCCATCAGTGCCTGGGTAGCGGGGACCCAAGAGATCCAGTACTTC	CAISAWVAGTQEIQYF
TRBD1	TRBV30	15	many	TRBJ1-1	TGTGCCTGGGTTTCCCGGGACAGGTTCGGGACTGAAGCTTTCTTT	CAWVSRDRFGTEAFF
-	TRBV6-1	13	many	TRBJ2-7	TGTGCCAGCATCCCCACAGGGTTCTACGAGCAGTACTTC	CASIPTGFYEQYF
-	TRBV6-5	16	-	TRBJ2-5	TGTGCCAGCAGTTCCCGCCTGGCCCAGACCTCCGAGACCCAGTACTTC	CASSSRLAQTSETQYF
-	TRBV19	13	few	TRBJ2-1	TGTGCCAGTAGACCGAACGGAGGGAATGAGCAGTTCTTC	CASRPNGGNEQFF
TRBD2	TRBV28	16	-	TRBJ2-7	TGTGCCAGCAGCTTATGGCGCGGGAGAAGGGTTGGCAAACAGTACTTC	CASSLWRGRRVGKQYF
-	TRBV28	12	many	TRBJ2-7	TGTGCCAGCAGTTTCCCTCTCGGAGAGCAGTACTTC	CASSFPLGEQYF
TRBD1	TRBV12-3/TRBV12-4	16	many	TRBJ1-5	TGTGCCAGCAGCCCCGACAGGGCGGGTACCAATCAGCCCCAGCATTTT	CASSPDRAGTNQPQHF
TRBD1	TRBV12-3/TRBV12-4	14	-	TRBJ1-5	TGTGCCAGCAGTATGGGACAGGGGCTTCAGCCCCAGCATTTT	CASSMGQGLQPQHF
-	TRBV19	12	-	TRBJ2-7	TGTGCCAGTAGTATGTCCGGTAACGAGCAGTACTTC	CASSMSGNEQYF
TRBD2	TRBV12-5	14	many	TRBJ2-1	TGTGCTAGTGGGGCAAGCGGGACCTACAATGAGCAGTTCTTC	CASGASGTYNEQFF
-	TRBV3-1	13	many	TRBJ2-3	TGTGCCAGCAGGGGTCCCGGCACTAGGACGCAGTATTTT	CASRGPGTRTQYF
-	TRBV2	15	many	TRBJ2-7	TGTGCCAGCAGATCGACGGATCTGGATGGCTACGAGCAGTACTTC	CASRSTDLDGYEQYF
TRBD2	TRBV28	18	many	TRBJ2-2	TGTGCCAGCAGCCGGACTAGCGGGAACCATTCTAACACCGGGGAGCTGTTTTTT	CASSRTSGNHSNTGELFF
-	TRBV20-1	13	-	TRBJ2-2	TGCAGTGCTAGAGACAGGGACACCGGGGAGCTGTTTTTT	CSARDRDTGELFF
TRBD2	TRBV3-1	15	many	TRBJ2-7	TGTGCCAGCAGCCGCCCCACTAGCGGGGCCTGGGAGCAGTACTTC	CASSRPTSGAWEQYF
TRBD2	TRBV20-1	14	-	TRBJ2-2	TGCAGTGCCCGGGCGGGGGGAGACACCGGGGAGCTGTTTTTT	CSARAGGDTGELFF
-	TRBV28	12	many	TRBJ2-7	TGTGCCAGCAGTTTTGGTCGTTGGGAGCAGTACTTC	CASSFGRWEQYF